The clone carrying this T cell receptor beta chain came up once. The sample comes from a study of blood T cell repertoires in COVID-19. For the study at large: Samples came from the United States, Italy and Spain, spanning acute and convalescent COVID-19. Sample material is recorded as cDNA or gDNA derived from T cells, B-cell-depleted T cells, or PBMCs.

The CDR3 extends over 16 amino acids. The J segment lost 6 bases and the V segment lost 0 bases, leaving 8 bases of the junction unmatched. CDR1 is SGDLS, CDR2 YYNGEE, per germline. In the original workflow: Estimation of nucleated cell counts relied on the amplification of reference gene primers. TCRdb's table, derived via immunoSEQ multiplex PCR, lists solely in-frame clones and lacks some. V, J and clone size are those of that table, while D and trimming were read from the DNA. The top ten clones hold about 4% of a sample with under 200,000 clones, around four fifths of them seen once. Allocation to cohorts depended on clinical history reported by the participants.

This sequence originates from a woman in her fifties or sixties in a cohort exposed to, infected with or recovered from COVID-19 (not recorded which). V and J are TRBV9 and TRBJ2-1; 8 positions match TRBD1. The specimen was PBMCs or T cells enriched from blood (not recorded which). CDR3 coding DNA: TGTGCCAGCAGCGTAGCTCCAACAGGGGGGTTCAATGAGCAGTTCTTC. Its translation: CASSVAPTGGFNEQFF. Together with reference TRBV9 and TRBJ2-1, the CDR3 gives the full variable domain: DSGVTQTPKHLITATGQRVTLRCSPRSGDLSVYWYQQSLDQGLQFLIQYYNGEERAKGNILERFSAQQFPDLHSELNLSSLELGDSALYFCASSVAPTGGFNEQFFGPGTRLTVL.